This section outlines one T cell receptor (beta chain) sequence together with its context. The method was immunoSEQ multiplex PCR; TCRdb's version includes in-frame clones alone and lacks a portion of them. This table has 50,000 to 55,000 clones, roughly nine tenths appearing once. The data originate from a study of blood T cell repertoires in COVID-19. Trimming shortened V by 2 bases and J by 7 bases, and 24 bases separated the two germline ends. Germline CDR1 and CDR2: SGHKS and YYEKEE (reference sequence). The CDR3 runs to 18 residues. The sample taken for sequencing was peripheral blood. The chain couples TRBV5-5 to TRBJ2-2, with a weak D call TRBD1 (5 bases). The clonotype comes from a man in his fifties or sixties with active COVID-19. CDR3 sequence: CASSFPLRQPGQGGELFF. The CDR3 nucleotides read TGTGCCAGCAGCTTTCCTCTTAGGCAACCCGGGCAGGGCGGGGAGCTGTTTTTT.